The rows below give T cell receptor beta chains drawn from one sample of a study of long-term antiretroviral therapy in people with HIV. The assay was immunoSEQ multiplex PCR, and TCRdb's table has in-frame clones only and misses some. Among 23,000 or so clones, about four fifths were seen once, and the ten largest hold roughly a quarter. This specimen consisted of unsorted PBMCs, obtained 0.4 years after starting antiretroviral therapy. Receptors originate from a man aged 50 to 60 with HIV. Each CDR3 is given with its conserved first and last residue. A D gene is named only where the DNA matches it firmly. Part of the rows lack a size; the others show once, few, many or a class for expanded clones.

size	V	J	D	DNA	CDR3
NA	TRBV18	TRBJ1-3	NA	TGTGCCAGCTCACCACCATCATCCGGGACTCCCTCGGCTTTT	CASSPPSSGTPSAF
NA	TRBV5-5	TRBJ1-2	TRBD1	TGTGCCAGCAGCTTGGAGGGGATGACAGGGACCTATGGCTACACCTTC	CASSLEGMTGTYGYTF
NA	TRBV11-2	TRBJ2-7	NA	TGTGCCAGCAGCCTCAATGGACAGATTCCCTACGAGCAGTACTTC	CASSLNGQIPYEQYF
NA	TRBV18	TRBJ1-1	NA	TGTGCCAGCTCACCAGGGGCTGGAAACGTAAGGGACACTGAAGCTTTCTTT	CASSPGAGNVRDTEAFF
once	TRBV5-1	TRBJ1-1	NA	TGCGCCAGCAGCGGTCTTTCGGGGGCCAACACTGAAGCTTTCTTT	CASSGLSGANTEAFF
NA	TRBV7-9	TRBJ1-3	TRBD1	TGTGCCAGCAGCTTGGACAGGGGAAGGGGAAACACCATATATTTT	CASSLDRGRGNTIYF
once	TRBV10-3	TRBJ2-2	TRBD1	TGTGCCATCAGTGGTGGGACAGAAAACACCGGGGAGCTGTTTTTT	CAISGGTENTGELFF
few	TRBV14	TRBJ2-5	TRBD1	TGTGCCAGCAGCCAATTCCGGACAGGACATTTTTTACAAGAGACCCAGTACTTC	CASSQFRTGHFLQETQYF
NA	TRBV7-3	TRBJ2-1	TRBD1	TGTGCCAGCAGCCCACCGGGACAGGGCAATGAGCAGTTCTTC	CASSPPGQGNEQFF
NA	TRBV4-1	TRBJ1-2	NA	TGCGCCAGCAGCCCCCCGTGGTACTATGGCTACACCTTC	CASSPPWYYGYTF
NA	TRBV7-9	TRBJ2-1	TRBD2	TGTGCCAGCAGTTACTCAGGGAGGGCATACAATGAGCAGTTCTTC	CASSYSGRAYNEQFF
NA	TRBV11-2	TRBJ1-4	NA	TGTGCCAGCAGCTTAGATGAAGTCCCCACTGCAACTAATGAAAAACTGTTTTTT	CASSLDEVPTATNEKLFF
NA	TRBV7-9	TRBJ1-2	NA	TGTGCCAGCAGCCTGGACAGAACCTATGGCTACACCTTC	CASSLDRTYGYTF
NA	TRBV5-1	TRBJ2-1	NA	TGCGCCAGCAGATTTTGGGGGGCTGATGAGCAGTTCTTC	CASRFWGADEQFF
NA	TRBV9	TRBJ2-5	NA	TGTGCCAGCTGCCGGGGGCAGGGGGAGACCCAGTACTTC	CASCRGQGETQYF
NA	TRBV13	TRBJ1-2	NA	TGTGCCAGCAGCTTAGGCCGGAGACAGGCACCTTTGGGCTATGGCTACACCTTC	CASSLGRRQAPLGYGYTF
few	TRBV9	TRBJ2-3	NA	TGTGCCAGCAGCGTAGGCAACGGGGTGGCAGATACGCAGTATTTT	CASSVGNGVADTQYF
NA	TRBV5-6	TRBJ1-4	NA	TGTGCCAGCAGCTACGGACAGCGAACTGAAAAACTGTTTTTT	CASSYGQRTEKLFF
NA	TRBV30	TRBJ1-1	NA	TGTGCCTGGAGGGATCGAGCAGGGGCAAACACTGAAGCTTTCTTT	CAWRDRAGANTEAFF
NA	TRBV5-6	TRBJ2-1	NA	TGTGCCAGCAGCTTGGCCGAGGGGGGGCGTAGGAATGAGCAGTTCTTC	CASSLAEGGRRNEQFF
NA	TRBV30	TRBJ1-4	TRBD1	TGTGCCTGGAGTTCCCCCAACAGGGGGCGGGAGAGCGAAAAACTGTTTTTT	CAWSSPNRGRESEKLFF
NA	TRBV7-2	TRBJ2-7	NA	TGTGCCAGCAGCCCAACTTCTAGCGAACTTTACGAGCAGTACTTC	CASSPTSSELYEQYF
once	TRBV4-3	TRBJ2-5	TRBD1	TGCGCCAGCAGCCAAGTCAGGGGACAGGGGTACCAAGAGACCCAGTACTTC	CASSQVRGQGYQETQYF
few	TRBV11-2	TRBJ1-2	TRBD1	TGTGCCAGCAGCTCCCTTGCCTCGGGCAGGGGGATGAGAGGCTACACCTTC	CASSSLASGRGMRGYTF
NA	TRBV5-1	TRBJ2-1	NA	TGCGCCAGCAGCTTGGCCGCGGGTTACTACAATGAGCAGTTCTTC	CASSLAAGYYNEQFF
NA	TRBV5-6	TRBJ1-2	NA	TGTGCCAGCAGCTTGGGAATCGGGACAACTAACTATGGCTACACCTTC	CASSLGIGTTNYGYTF
NA	TRBV29-1	TRBJ1-4	NA	TGCAGCGTTGGGAGGAGGACTAATGAAAAACTGTTTTTT	CSVGRRTNEKLFF
NA	TRBV19	TRBJ2-2	NA	TGTGCCAGTAGTAACCGGGATGCAGCCGGGGAGCTGTTTTTT	CASSNRDAAGELFF
NA	TRBV7-9	TRBJ2-7	NA	TGTGCCAGCAGCTTAAGCGGTAACGAGCAGTACTTC	CASSLSGNEQYF
NA	TRBV30	TRBJ1-4	NA	TGTGCCTGGGGTCCTGGGCGGGTCGCAACTAATGAAAAACTGTTTTTT	CAWGPGRVATNEKLFF
NA	TRBV27	TRBJ2-3	NA	TGTGCCAGCAGAAAGGGGGGGGCTGGAAAAATAGATACGCAGTATTTT	CASRKGGAGKIDTQYF
few	TRBV18	TRBJ2-7	NA	TGTGCCAGCTTCTCGGGTGAGGGGCACGAGCAGTACTTC	CASFSGEGHEQYF
NA	TRBV13	TRBJ2-7	NA	TGTGCCAGCAGCTCCCGATCGAGGGCATACGAGCAGTACTTC	CASSSRSRAYEQYF
NA	TRBV7-6	TRBJ2-3	TRBD1	TGTGCCAGCACCTTAGGGTCAGGGGGCTGGGATACGCAGTATTTT	CASTLGSGGWDTQYF
NA	TRBV4-3	TRBJ1-1	TRBD1	TGCGCCAGCAGCCAAAAAGCCACCGGGACAGGGGGCAACACTGAAGCTTTCTTT	CASSQKATGTGGNTEAFF
NA	TRBV4-3	TRBJ1-5	TRBD1	TGCGCCAGCAGCCAAGAGATAAGGGACAGAAGAAATCAGCCCCAGCATTTT	CASSQEIRDRRNQPQHF
NA	TRBV7-3	TRBJ2-7	NA	TGTGCCAGCACCGAGCCGAGGCAGTACTCCTACGAGCAGTACTTC	CASTEPRQYSYEQYF
once	TRBV10-3	TRBJ2-5	NA	TGTGCCATCGGGAGAGGGGACCAAGAGACCCAGTACTTC	CAIGRGDQETQYF
NA	TRBV2	TRBJ2-7	NA	TGTGCCAGCAGTGGAGGGGAGGAATTCTCCTACGAGCAGTACTTC	CASSGGEEFSYEQYF
NA	TRBV7-2	TRBJ1-6	NA	TGTGCCAGCAGCTTTCCGGGGGGTAACAATTCACCCCTCCACTTT	CASSFPGGNNSPLHF
few	TRBV19	TRBJ1-6	NA	TGTGCCAGTAGTGCCGGACCGAGGGGTAATTCACCCCTCCACTTT	CASSAGPRGNSPLHF
NA	TRBV5-8	TRBJ1-3	NA	TGTGCCAGCAGCTTGGCTTTCCCTGGAAACACCATATATTTT	CASSLAFPGNTIYF